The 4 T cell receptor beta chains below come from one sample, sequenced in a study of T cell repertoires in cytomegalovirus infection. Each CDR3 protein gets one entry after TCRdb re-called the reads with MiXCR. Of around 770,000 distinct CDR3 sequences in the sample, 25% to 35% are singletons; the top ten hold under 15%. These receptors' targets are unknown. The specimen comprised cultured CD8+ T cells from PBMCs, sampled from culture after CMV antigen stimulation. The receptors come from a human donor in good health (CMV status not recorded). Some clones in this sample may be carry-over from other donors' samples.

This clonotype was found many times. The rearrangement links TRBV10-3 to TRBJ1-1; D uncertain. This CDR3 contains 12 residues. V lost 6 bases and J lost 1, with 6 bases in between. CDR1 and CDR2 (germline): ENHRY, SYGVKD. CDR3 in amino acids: CAISGSNTEAFF. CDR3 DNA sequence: TGTGCCATCAGCGGGTCGAACACTGAAGCTTTCTTT.

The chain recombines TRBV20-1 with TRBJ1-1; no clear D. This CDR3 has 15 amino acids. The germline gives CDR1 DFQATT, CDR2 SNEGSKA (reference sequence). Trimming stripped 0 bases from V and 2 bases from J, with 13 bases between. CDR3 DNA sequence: TGCAGTGCTAGAGATTTGCATGGCCTCAACACTGAAGCTTTCTTT. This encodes CSARDLHGLNTEAFF.

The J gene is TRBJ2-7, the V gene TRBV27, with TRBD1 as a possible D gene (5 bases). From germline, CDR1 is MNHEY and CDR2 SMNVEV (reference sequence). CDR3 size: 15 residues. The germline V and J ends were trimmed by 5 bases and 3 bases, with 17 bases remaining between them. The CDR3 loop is CASSLSQGWDYEQYF. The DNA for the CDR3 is TGTGCCAGCAGTCTCTCTCAGGGTTGGGACTACGAGCAGTACTTC.

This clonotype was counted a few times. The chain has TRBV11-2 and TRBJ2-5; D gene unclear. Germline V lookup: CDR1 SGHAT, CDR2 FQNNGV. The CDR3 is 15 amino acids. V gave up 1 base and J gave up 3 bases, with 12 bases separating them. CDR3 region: CASSLGETPKETQYF. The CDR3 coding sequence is TGTGCCAGCAGCTTAGGAGAAACCCCGAAAGAGACCCAGTACTTC.